The TCR beta chain under discussion was sequenced for a study of cytomegalovirus exposure and HLA in healthy donors. The study, taken as a whole, reports: The investigators catalogued 164 TCR beta chains as cytomegalovirus-associated. Analysis was performed later, and it showed HLA-associated TCR beta chains to be more clonally expanded than equally common others. Near-uniform donor sequencing depth was presumed by presence/absence analyses.

The sample holds a few counts of this clone. Its antigen is still unknown. Both 60 Vbeta primers and 13 Jbeta primers went into the PCR. Libraries were prepared by immunoSEQ multiplex PCR; TCRdb keeps only in-frame clonotypes and omits some of them. Among 110,000 to 150,000 clones listed, roughly 82% were seen once. Material: PBMCs. This sequence was found in a male donor in good health and CMV-seronegative.

The CDR3 sequence is CASSLSSGQGSSYEQYF. DNA for the CDR3: TGTGCCAGCAGCTTATCTTCGGGACAGGGGTCCTCCTACGAGCAGTACTTC. The chain couples TRBV7-6 to TRBJ2-7; 10 bases fit TRBD1. The CDR3 totals 17 residues. Unmatched junction bases numbered 7, after V lost 2 bases and J lost 0 bases. Germline V gives CDR1 SGHVS, CDR2 FNYEAQ.